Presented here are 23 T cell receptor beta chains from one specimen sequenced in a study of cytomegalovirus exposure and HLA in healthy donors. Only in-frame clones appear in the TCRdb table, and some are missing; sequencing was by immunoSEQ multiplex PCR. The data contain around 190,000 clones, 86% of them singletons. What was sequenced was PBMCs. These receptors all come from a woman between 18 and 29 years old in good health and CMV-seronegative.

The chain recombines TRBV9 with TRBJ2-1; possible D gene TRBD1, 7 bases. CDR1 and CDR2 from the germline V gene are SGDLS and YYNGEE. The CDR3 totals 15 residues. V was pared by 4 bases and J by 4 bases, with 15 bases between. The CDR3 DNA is TGTGCCAGCAGCCCTACAGGGGAGGCATACAATGAGCAGTTCTTC. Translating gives CASSPTGEAYNEQFF.

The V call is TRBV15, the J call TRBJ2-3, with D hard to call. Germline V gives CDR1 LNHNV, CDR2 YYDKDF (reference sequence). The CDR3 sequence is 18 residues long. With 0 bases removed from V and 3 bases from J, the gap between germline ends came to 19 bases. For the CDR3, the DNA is TGTGCCACCAGCAGAGAAACCCCACTGCTCGTGAGGACAGATACGCAGTATTTT. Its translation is CATSRETPLLVRTDTQYF.

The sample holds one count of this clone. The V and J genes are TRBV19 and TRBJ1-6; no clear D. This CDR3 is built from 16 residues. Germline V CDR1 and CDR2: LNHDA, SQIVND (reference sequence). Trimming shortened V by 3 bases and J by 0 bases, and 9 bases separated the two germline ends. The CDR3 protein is CASSIGSSSYNSPLHF. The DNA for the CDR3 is TGTGCCAGTAGTATTGGTAGTAGCTCCTATAATTCACCCCTCCACTTT.

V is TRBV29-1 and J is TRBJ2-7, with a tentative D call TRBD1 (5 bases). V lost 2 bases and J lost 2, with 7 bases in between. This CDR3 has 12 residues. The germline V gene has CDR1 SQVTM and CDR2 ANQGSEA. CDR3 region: CSVEQGPYEQYF. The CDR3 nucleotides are TGCAGCGTTGAACAGGGCCCCTACGAGCAGTACTTC.

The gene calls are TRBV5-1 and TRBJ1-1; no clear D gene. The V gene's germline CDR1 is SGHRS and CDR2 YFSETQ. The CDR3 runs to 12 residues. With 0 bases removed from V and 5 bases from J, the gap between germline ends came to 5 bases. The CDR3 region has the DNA TGCGCCAGCAGCTTGGGGCTTACTGAAGCTTTCTTT. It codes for CASSLGLTEAFF.

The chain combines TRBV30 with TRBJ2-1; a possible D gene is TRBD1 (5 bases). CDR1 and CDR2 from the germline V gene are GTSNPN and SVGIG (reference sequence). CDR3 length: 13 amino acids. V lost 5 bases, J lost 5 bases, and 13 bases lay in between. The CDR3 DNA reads TGTGCCTGGGGAGTGGGGCTCGACAATGAGCAGTTCTTC. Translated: CAWGVGLDNEQFF.

CDR3 nucleotide sequence: TGTGCCAGCTCACCACGCCAGGGGGATATCGGGGAGCTGTTTTTT. This codes for CASSPRQGDIGELFF. The J gene is TRBJ2-2, the V gene TRBV18, with 7 bases matching TRBD1. V gave up 1 base and J gave up 7 bases; unmatched junction bases: 6. Germline values: CDR1 KGHSH, CDR2 LQKENI. The CDR3 loop spans 15 amino acids.

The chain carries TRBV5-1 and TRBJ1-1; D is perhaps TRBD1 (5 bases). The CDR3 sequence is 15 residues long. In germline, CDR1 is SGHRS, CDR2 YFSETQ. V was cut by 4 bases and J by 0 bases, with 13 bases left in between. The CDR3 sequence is CASSAQQGLNTEAFF. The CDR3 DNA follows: TGCGCCAGCAGCGCCCAGCAGGGTTTGAACACTGAAGCTTTCTTT.

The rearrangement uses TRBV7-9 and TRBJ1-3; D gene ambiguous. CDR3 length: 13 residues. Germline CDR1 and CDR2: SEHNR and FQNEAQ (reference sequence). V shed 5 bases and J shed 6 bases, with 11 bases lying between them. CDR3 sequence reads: CASSEGAENTIYF. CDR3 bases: TGTGCCAGCAGCGAGGGCGCAGAAAACACCATATATTTT.

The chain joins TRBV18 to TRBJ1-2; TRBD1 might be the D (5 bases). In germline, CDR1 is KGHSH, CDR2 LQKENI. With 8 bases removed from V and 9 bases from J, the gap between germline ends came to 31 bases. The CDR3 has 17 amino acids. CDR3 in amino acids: CASAPQPPTGLVDSYTF. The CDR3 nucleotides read TGTGCCAGCGCGCCCCAACCACCTACAGGTCTTGTTGATAGCTACACCTTC.

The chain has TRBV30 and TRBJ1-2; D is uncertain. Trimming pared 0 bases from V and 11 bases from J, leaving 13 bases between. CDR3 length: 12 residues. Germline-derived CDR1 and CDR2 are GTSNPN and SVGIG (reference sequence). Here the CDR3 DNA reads TGTGCCTGGAGTGTACGAGGGAGCGGGTACACCTTC. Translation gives CAWSVRGSGYTF.

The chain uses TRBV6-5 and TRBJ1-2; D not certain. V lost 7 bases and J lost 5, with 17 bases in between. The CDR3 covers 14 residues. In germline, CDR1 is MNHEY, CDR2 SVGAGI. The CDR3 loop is CASIGFAAPYGYTF. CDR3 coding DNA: TGTGCCAGCATAGGTTTCGCGGCTCCATATGGCTACACCTTC.

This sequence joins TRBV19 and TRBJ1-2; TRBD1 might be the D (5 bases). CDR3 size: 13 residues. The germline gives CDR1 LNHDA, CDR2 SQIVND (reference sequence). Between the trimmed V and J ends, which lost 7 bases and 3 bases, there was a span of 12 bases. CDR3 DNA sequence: TGTGCCAGTAACGGACAAGGGGACTATGGCTACACCTTC. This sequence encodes CASNGQGDYGYTF.

CDR3 coding DNA: TGCGCCAGCAGTGAATACCCACCCGGGAACCAAGATACGCAGTATTTT. Encoded protein: CASSEYPPGNQDTQYF. The chain has TRBV10-2 and TRBJ2-3; a possible D gene is TRBD2 (5 bases). Germline V gene sequence: CDR1 WSHSY, CDR2 SAAADI. V was cut by 3 bases and J by 5 bases, with 18 bases left in between. The CDR3 consists of 16 residues.

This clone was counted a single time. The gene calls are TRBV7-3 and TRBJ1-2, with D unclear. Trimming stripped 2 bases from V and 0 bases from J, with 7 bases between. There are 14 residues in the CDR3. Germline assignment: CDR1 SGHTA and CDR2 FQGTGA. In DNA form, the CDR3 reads TGTGCCAGCAGCTTATCTAGTACTAACTATGGCTACACCTTC. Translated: CASSLSSTNYGYTF.

The CDR3 loop reads CASSLGGVGWAFF. The CDR3 DNA reads as TGTGCCAGCAGCTTAGGGGGGGTAGGTTGGGCTTTCTTT. The chain recombines TRBV11-2 with TRBJ1-1; a possible D gene is TRBD1 (5 bases). CDR3 length: 13 residues. Germline V CDR1 and CDR2: SGHAT, FQNNGV. The V and J ends lost 1 base and 11 bases respectively, with 14 bases between them. Full variable domain (outside the CDR3, taken from reference TRBV11-2 and TRBJ1-1): EAGVAQSPRYKIIEKRQSVAFWCNPISGHATLYWYQQILGQGPKLLIQFQNNGVVDDSQLPKDRFSAERLKGVDSTLKIQPAKLEDSAVYLCASSLGGVGWAFFGQGTRLTVV.

The CDR3 protein is CASSGQGIGYTF. The CDR3, as DNA: TGTGCCAGCAGTGGGCAGGGGATTGGCTACACCTTC. V gene TRBV2 combines with J gene TRBJ1-2, with D perhaps TRBD1 (6 bases). Germline lookup yields CDR1 SNHLY and CDR2 FYNNEI. The CDR3 loop spans 12 amino acids. V shed 4 bases and J shed 7 bases, with 10 bases lying between them.

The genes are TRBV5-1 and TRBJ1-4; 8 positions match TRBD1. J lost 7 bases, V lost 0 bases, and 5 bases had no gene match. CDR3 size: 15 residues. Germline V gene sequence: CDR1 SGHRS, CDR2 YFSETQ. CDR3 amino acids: CASSLVAGGGEKLFF. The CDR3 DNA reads TGCGCCAGCAGCTTGGTGGCAGGGGGCGGTGAAAAACTGTTTTTT.

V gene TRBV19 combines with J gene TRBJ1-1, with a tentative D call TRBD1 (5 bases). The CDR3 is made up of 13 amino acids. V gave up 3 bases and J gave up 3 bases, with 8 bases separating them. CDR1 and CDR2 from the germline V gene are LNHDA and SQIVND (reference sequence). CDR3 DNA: TGTGCCAGTAGTATCAGGGTAGACACTGAAGCTTTCTTT. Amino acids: CASSIRVDTEAFF.

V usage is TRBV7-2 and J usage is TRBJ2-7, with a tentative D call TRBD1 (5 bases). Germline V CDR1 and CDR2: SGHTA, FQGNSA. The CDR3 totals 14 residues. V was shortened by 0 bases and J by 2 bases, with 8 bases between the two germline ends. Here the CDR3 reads CASSLAMGPYEQYF. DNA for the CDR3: TGTGCCAGCAGCTTAGCGATGGGGCCCTACGAGCAGTACTTC.

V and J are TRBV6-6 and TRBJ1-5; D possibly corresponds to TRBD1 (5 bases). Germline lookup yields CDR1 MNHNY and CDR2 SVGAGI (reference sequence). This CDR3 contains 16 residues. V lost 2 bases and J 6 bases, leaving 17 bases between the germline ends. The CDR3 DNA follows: TGTGCCAGCAGTTACCATTTGCCTCAGGGTAGTCAGCCCCAGCATTTT. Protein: CASSYHLPQGSQPQHF.

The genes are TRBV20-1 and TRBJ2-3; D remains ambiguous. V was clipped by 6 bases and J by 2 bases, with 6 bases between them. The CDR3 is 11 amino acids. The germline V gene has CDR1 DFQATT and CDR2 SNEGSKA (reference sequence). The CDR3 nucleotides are TGCAGTGCCGCGGTCACAGATACGCAGTATTTT. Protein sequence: CSAAVTDTQYF.

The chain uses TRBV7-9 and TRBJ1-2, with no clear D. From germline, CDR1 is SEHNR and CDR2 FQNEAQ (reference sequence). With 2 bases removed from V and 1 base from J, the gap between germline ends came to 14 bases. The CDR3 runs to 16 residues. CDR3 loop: CASSLRSLKFNYGYTF. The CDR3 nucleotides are TGTGCCAGCAGCTTAAGATCCCTAAAGTTTAACTATGGCTACACCTTC.